The subject of this entry is one TCR beta chain. Its antigen remains unknown. The germline V and J ends were trimmed by 4 bases and 1 base, with 11 bases remaining between them. Germline CDR1 and CDR2: DFQATT and SNEGSKA (reference sequence). The CDR3 is 14 residues long. The sample is drawn from a study of response to subunit inactivated influenza vaccine. Whole-study results and caveats: Few new T cells, the authors suggested, are recruited by each seasonal influenza vaccination.

A single record per CDR3 protein comes from TCRdb applying MiXCR to the RT-PCR reads. The table lists approximately 310,000 distinct CDR3 sequences, 21% of them singletons. The TCR comes from a man in his fifties or sixties who received an inactivated influenza vaccine. This chain uses TRBV20-1 with TRBJ1-5; no definite D call. The sequenced sample was PBMCs from blood, obtained about 20 months after vaccination. CDR3 in amino acids: CSATEGRSNQPQHF. CDR3 nucleotide sequence: TGCAGTGCTACGGAGGGCCGGAGCAATCAGCCCCAGCATTTT.